Within the sample, the clone carrying this T cell receptor (beta chain) is medium-sized. Its specificity is unknown. Using 15 ng of total RNA, TCR libraries were made with the QIAseq Immune Repertoire TCR panel. Each CDR3 protein gets one entry after TCRdb re-called the reads with MiXCR. The table lists more than 1,000 distinct CDR3 sequences, less than 8% of them singletons. Sorting of live CD3+CD8+TCRalphabeta+ cells by PD-1 and/or TIGIT gave four subsets. Germline assignment: CDR1 DFQATT and CDR2 SNEGSKA (reference sequence). This CDR3 is built from 17 residues. V was cut by 5 bases and J by 6 bases, with 27 bases left in between. This sample stems from a study of circulating CD8 cells and anti-PD-1 response in melanoma. Study in general: About 50% of the 13 melanoma patients received first-line anti-PD-1 therapy.

Study-wide results and caveats: Previously treated and treatment-naive patients were pooled together. DNEG was most diverse; TIGIT repertoires were least diverse. Published repertoire comparisons used only baseline and M1 samples from a small cohort with few responders.

The source is a human donor with melanoma. This chain links TRBV20-1 with TRBJ2-3, with D possibly matching TRBD2 (6 bases). Sequencing used CD8+ T cells from PBMCs, obtained at baseline or after one month of anti-PD-1 therapy (not recorded which). CDR3 bases: TGCAGTGCTGACCCTTTCCTCGCGGGGTTGGGCCAGGATACGCAGTATTTT. Translated, it gives CSADPFLAGLGQDTQYF.